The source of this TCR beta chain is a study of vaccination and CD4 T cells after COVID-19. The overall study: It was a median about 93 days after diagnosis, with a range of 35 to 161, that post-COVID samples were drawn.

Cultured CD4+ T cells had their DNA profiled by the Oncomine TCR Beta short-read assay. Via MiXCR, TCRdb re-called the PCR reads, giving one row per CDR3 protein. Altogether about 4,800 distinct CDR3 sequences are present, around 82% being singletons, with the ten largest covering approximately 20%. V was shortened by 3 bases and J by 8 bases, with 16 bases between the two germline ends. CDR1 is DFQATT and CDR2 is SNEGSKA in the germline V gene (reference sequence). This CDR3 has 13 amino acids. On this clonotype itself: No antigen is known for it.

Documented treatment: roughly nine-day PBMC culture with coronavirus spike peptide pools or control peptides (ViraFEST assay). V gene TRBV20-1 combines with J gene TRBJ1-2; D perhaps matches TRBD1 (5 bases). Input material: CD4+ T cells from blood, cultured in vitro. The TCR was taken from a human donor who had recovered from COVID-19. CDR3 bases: TGCAGTGCTAGGTGGAGCGGGGCCCAAGGCTACACCTTC. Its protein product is CSARWSGAQGYTF.